This entry features one T cell receptor (beta chain) sequence. The CDR3 has 13 residues. This sample is part of a study of blood T cell repertoires in COVID-19. Sequencing was performed with immunoSEQ multiplex PCR; in TCRdb, only in-frame clones are kept and a portion is missing. The table records 70,000 to 100,000 clones, roughly 85% of them present only once. The receptor was derived from a woman aged 55-69 years with COVID-19, enrolled during active disease. Sequenced material: peripheral blood. The chain employs TRBV21-1 and TRBJ1-6. TRBV21-1 counts as a pseudogene. The CDR3: CARRGRCNSPLHF. CDR3 bases: TGTGCCAGGCGCGGGAGGTGCAATTCACCCCTCCACTTT.